This T cell receptor (beta chain) was profiled in a study of T cells in Graves' hyperthyroidism and ophthalmopathy. Findings and limits, study-wide: Most thyroid clonotypes that were expanded above 0.001 also turned up in blood.

RNA transcripts were the template for amplifying TCR beta CDR3 regions. Initially, a first-round RT-PCR of the TCR CDR3 employed the HTBI primer set. TCRdb fed the multiplex PCR reads into MiXCR, producing one record per CDR3 protein. This sample carries fewer than 750,000 distinct CDR3 sequences, approximately 14% of them seen once, and the ten largest clones take around 4.5%. V shed 5 bases and J shed 4 bases, with 14 bases lying between them. The germline V gene encodes CDR1 LNHDA and CDR2 SQIVND (reference sequence). CDR3 length equals 14 residues. The table lists this clonotype with many counts. Its antigen is unknown. PBMCs were sourced from around 10 ml fresh peripheral blood.

The chain joins TRBV19 to TRBJ2-5; a possible D gene is TRBD2 (5 bases). This TCR derives from a woman aged 40 to 50 with Graves' ophthalmopathy. The sequenced sample consisted of blood. The CDR3 here is CASSRTSMGETQYF. The DNA for the CDR3 is TGTGCCAGTAGTCGTACTAGTATGGGAGAGACCCAGTACTTC.